The T cell receptor (beta chain) described here comes from a study of T cell repertoires in cytomegalovirus infection. Study-wide findings and caveats: There were carriers of CMV plus the relevant HLA, and cumulative public TCR beta family frequency identified them.

Trimming removed 5 bases from V and 8 bases from J, with 18 bases in between. The germline CDR1 and CDR2 sequences are SGHTA and FQGNSA. This CDR3 has 15 amino acids. The sample holds a few counts of this clonotype. The antigen remains unidentified. TCRdb independently ran MiXCR on the reads; one entry per CDR3 protein. The data hold some 700,000 distinct CDR3 sequences, with 35% to 45% observed a single time. The material sequenced was PBMCs. This rearrangement joins TRBV7-2 to TRBJ1-4; D is undetermined. The TCR sequence derives from a human donor in good health (CMV status not recorded). Some clones in this sample may be carry-over from other donors' samples. Here the CDR3 DNA reads TGTGCCAGCAGCCGAAACGCTGGTCAGTACGAAAAACTGTTTTTT. This translates into CASSRNAGQYEKLFF.